Following are 8 T cell receptor beta chains from one sample sequenced in a study of CD8+CD57+ T cells in acquired aplastic anemia. Using genomic DNA as the template, TCR beta VDJ and CDR3 profiling was carried out. Using its own MiXCR run on the reads, TCRdb lists one record per CDR3 protein. The sample carries 300,000 or so distinct CDR3 sequences, 45% to 70% recorded once. Sequenced: sorted CD4+, CD8+, or CD8+CD57+ T cells (not recorded which) from PBMCs. All receptors come from a human donor with severe aplastic anemia or a healthy control (not recorded which).

Regarding this clonotype: At one end, the junction sequence differs from germline, possibly due to a read error. The CDR3: CASSLVANPGTEALF. CDR3 DNA sequence: TGTGCCAGCAGCCTAGTAGCAAATCCGGGCACTGAAGCTCTCTTT. The chain uses TRBV7-3 and TRBJ1-1; D remains unclear. From germline, CDR1 is SGHTA and CDR2 FQGTGA. The length of the CDR3 is 15 residues.

This rearrangement joins TRBV2 to TRBJ1-1; no clear D gene. Germline assignment: CDR1 SNHLY and CDR2 FYNNEI. Trimming pared 6 bases from V and 1 base from J, leaving 15 bases between. This CDR3 spans 15 amino acids. The CDR3 is CASRSQTAANTEAFF. The CDR3 DNA is TGTGCCAGCAGGTCCCAGACTGCAGCGAACACTGAAGCTTTCTTT.

The gene calls are TRBV20-1 and TRBJ2-1; the match to TRBD2 covers 10 bases. Trimming took 2 bases from V and 12 from J; bases not matched to a gene: 13. This CDR3 is 15 amino acids long. CDR1 and CDR2 (germline): DFQATT, SNEGSKA (reference sequence). The CDR3 loop reads CSARNWPSGSDGQFF. The CDR3 nucleotides read TGCAGTGCTAGAAATTGGCCTAGCGGGAGCGATGGGCAGTTCTTC.

Only a few counts were recorded for this clonotype. The chain carries TRBV7-2 and TRBJ2-6, with 7 bases matching TRBD1. V lost 4 bases, J lost 2 bases, and 5 bases stayed unmatched. The CDR3 extends over 16 amino acids. The germline gives CDR1 SGHTA, CDR2 FQGNSA. CDR3 DNA sequence: TGTGCCAGCAGCTCGACTGACAGGGCTGGGGCCAACGTCCTGACTTTC. It is translated as CASSSTDRAGANVLTF.

This clonotype was picked up a small number of times. The chain carries TRBV6-6 and TRBJ2-4, with a tentative D call TRBD2 (6 bases). V was clipped by 6 bases and J by 3 bases, with 15 bases between them. From germline, CDR1 is MNHNY and CDR2 SVGAGI (reference sequence). The CDR3 is 15 residues long. CDR3 in amino acids: CASSPEPGVKNIQYF. The CDR3 DNA reads TGTGCCAGCAGCCCGGAGCCGGGGGTCAAAAACATTCAGTACTTC.

The chain has TRBV24-1 and TRBJ2-5; weak D call: TRBD2 (6 bases). Trimming took off 4 bases at V and 5 bases at J, with 16 bases between the two ends. The germline V gene has CDR1 KGHDR and CDR2 SFDVKD. The CDR3 is 15 amino acids. CDR3 in DNA: TGTGCCACCAGTGACCCCGTGGGGGGTTGGGAGACCCAGTACTTC. Translated: CATSDPVGGWETQYF.

The sample holds many counts of this clonotype. CDR3 bases: TGTGCCAGCAGCTTAGGAGGGACGGTCGAAGGGCCCCAGCATTTT. Amino acid sequence: CASSLGGTVEGPQHF. The gene calls are TRBV11-2 and TRBJ1-5, with a weak D call TRBD1 (5 bases). The CDR3 consists of 15 residues. Germline V gene sequence: CDR1 SGHAT, CDR2 FQNNGV. V shed 1 base and J shed 9 bases, with 16 bases lying between them.

This clonotype has a count of ten or more. The V call is TRBV11-2, the J call TRBJ2-1; D possibly corresponds to TRBD2 (6 bases). The germline V gene has CDR1 SGHAT and CDR2 FQNNGV. Trimming stripped 0 bases from V and 8 bases from J, with 14 bases between. This CDR3 has 15 amino acids. Written as DNA, the CDR3 is TGTGCCAGCAGCTTAGAGTGGGGGGTGGCATATGAGCAGTTCTTC. Its protein product is CASSLEWGVAYEQFF.